This T cell receptor (beta chain) is drawn from a study of blood T cells in healthy people across ages. Germline V gene lookup returns CDR1 LGHNA and CDR2 YNFKEQ. The V end lost 0 bases, the J end lost 5 bases, and 11 bases lay between the germline ends. The CDR3 is 15 residues long. General observations from the study: The donors' CMV status was not determined, possibly confounding changes in expanded clonotypes.

It was approximately 10 milliliters of peripheral blood that were drawn from each donor. RNA extraction gave at least 5.5 micrograms of total RNA per sample. This clonotype was counted between two and nine times. Its antigen is still unknown. PCR was performed a second time for roughly 7 to 11 cycles using a sample-barcoded 5' primer and a J-beta primer mix. TCRdb re-called the 5' RACE reads through MiXCR, storing one row per CDR3 protein. This sample has more than 1 million distinct CDR3 sequences, with 35% to 55% found just once. Sequencing input: blood. The chain links TRBV4-2 to TRBJ2-1; D might be TRBD2 (6 bases). The sequence was obtained from a woman aged 55 to 70 in good health. CDR3 region: CASSQDGRSHNEQFF. The CDR3 DNA is TGTGCCAGCAGCCAAGATGGGAGGTCTCACAATGAGCAGTTCTTC.